The clone carrying this TCR beta chain came up many times. Its cognate antigen is unknown. The read terminates 3 residues ahead of where the CDR3 ends, so the germline J gene completes it. Donors gave roughly 4.5 to 8.5 ml heparinized peripheral whole blood. CDR1 GTSNPN and CDR2 SVGIG come from the germline V gene (reference sequence). The CDR3 contains 17 residues. The V segment lost 3 bases and the J segment 7 bases; nucleotides outside the gene matches: 12. The entry originates in a study of T cell clonality in common variable immunodeficiency. Findings of the study overall: Reportedly, TCR beta sequences from common variable immunodeficiency showed fewer deletions and N-nucleotide insertions.

Sequencing input was equivalent genomic DNA from CVID and controls. Clones were sequenced by immunoSEQ multiplex PCR, and TCRdb holds only the in-frame ones, with some missing. This repertoire holds around 39,000 clones, and none appear only once. The V call is TRBV30, the J call TRBJ2-1; 13 positions agree with TRBD2. The TCR originated in a person aged 18 to 70 in good health. Material: peripheral blood mononuclear cells. The CDR3 loop is CAWRRGLLAGGKNEQFF. Partial CDR3 DNA: TGTGCCTGGAGAAGGGGGTTACTAGCGGGAGGGAAAAATGAG.